The 11 T cell receptor beta chains in this list originate from one sample, sequenced in a study of spatial heterogeneity in lung cancer. Using its own MiXCR run on the 5' RACE reads, TCRdb lists one record per CDR3 protein. This table holds about 39,000 distinct CDR3 sequences, roughly 3% found once. Time point indicated: sample taken at primary tumor resection. The sequencing used normal lung tissue next to the tumor, collected at surgery. The receptor set was obtained from a male donor with early-stage non-small cell lung cancer.

This clonotype was counted many times. The chain combines TRBV7-9 with TRBJ2-4; 9 bases align to TRBD2. The CDR3 totals 16 residues. Trimming removed 3 bases from V and 2 bases from J; junction bases left unmatched: 5. From germline, CDR1 is SEHNR and CDR2 FQNEAQ (reference sequence). Here the CDR3 reads CASSFESGGSKNIQYF. Here the CDR3 DNA reads TGTGCCAGCAGCTTCGAGAGCGGGGGGTCCAAAAACATTCAGTACTTC.

This clonotype was seen at least ten times. The rearrangement joins TRBV10-3 to TRBJ2-7, with D hard to call. The V end lost 2 bases, the J end lost 3 bases, and 8 bases lay between the germline ends. The germline CDR1 and CDR2 sequences are ENHRY and SYGVKD. This CDR3 is 13 amino acids long. The CDR3 here is CAISEQLLYEQYF. CDR3 DNA sequence: TGTGCCATCAGTGAGCAGCTCCTCTACGAGCAGTACTTC.

This clonotype was detected ten times or more. The rearrangement joins TRBV10-3 to TRBJ2-3; TRBD2 is a possible D gene (6 bases). The CDR3 length is 14 residues. Germline CDR1 and CDR2: ENHRY and SYGVKD. V lost 10 bases and J 3 bases, leaving 17 bases between the germline ends. This chain's CDR3 is CATRRASETDTQYF. CDR3 in DNA: TGTGCCACCAGAAGGGCTAGCGAGACAGATACGCAGTATTTT.

This clonotype was recorded at least ten times. V gene TRBV12-3 or TRBV12-4 combines with J gene TRBJ1-1; possible D gene TRBD1, 5 bases. V lost 2 bases, J lost 10 bases, and 8 bases lay in between. This CDR3 spans 11 amino acids. CDR3 nucleotide sequence: TGTGCCAGCAGTTTAACTGGGGCAGCTTTCTTT. As protein: CASSLTGAAFF.

This clonotype was observed many times. This rearrangement joins TRBV10-3 to TRBJ2-2; D remains unclear. CDR1 is ENHRY, CDR2 SYGVKD, per germline. The CDR3 contains 15 residues. The V end lost 1 base, the J end lost 6 bases, and 12 bases lay between the germline ends. CDR3 nucleotides: TGTGCCATCAGTGAGTTTACCGCCTCGGCCGGGGAGCTGTTTTTT. Amino acids: CAISEFTASAGELFF.

This clonotype was counted ten times or more. This rearrangement joins TRBV5-1 to TRBJ2-6, with a weak D call TRBD2 (5 bases). With 4 bases removed from V and 0 bases from J, the gap between germline ends came to 11 bases. This CDR3 spans 16 amino acids. Per germline, CDR1 SGHRS and CDR2 YFSETQ. The CDR3, as DNA: TGCGCCAGCAGCCTGGACTGGAACTCTGGGGCCAACGTCCTGACTTTC. It codes for CASSLDWNSGANVLTF.

This clonotype has at least ten counts. The chain joins TRBV27 to TRBJ1-2, with 8 positions matching TRBD1. Germline V CDR1 and CDR2: MNHEY, SMNVEV (reference sequence). The length of the CDR3 is 18 residues. With 4 bases clipped from V and 0 bases from J, the junction kept 13 bases outside the gene matches. The CDR3 DNA reads as TGTGCCAGCAGTTCGTGGCCGGCAGGGGGCCGAGCTAACTATGGCTACACCTTC. Translation: CASSSWPAGGRANYGYTF.

This clonotype was found many times. The chain recombines TRBV29-1 with TRBJ1-5; D call uncertain. The germline V gene encodes CDR1 SQVTM and CDR2 ANQGSEA. V lost 4 bases to trimming and J lost 5 bases, with 6 bases between them. CDR3 length: 11 residues. The CDR3 loop is CSVVGDQPQHF. Written as DNA, the CDR3 is TGCAGCGTTGTTGGGGATCAGCCCCAGCATTTT.

This rearrangement joins TRBV7-9 to TRBJ2-7; D call uncertain. V was pared by 4 bases and J by 0 bases, with 7 bases between. CDR1 is SEHNR, CDR2 FQNEAQ, per germline (reference sequence). CDR3 length: 13 amino acids. The chain's CDR3 is CASSSDLSYEQYF. DNA for the CDR3: TGTGCCAGCAGCTCCGACCTCTCCTACGAGCAGTACTTC.

This clonotype was observed many times. The chain employs TRBV6-5 and TRBJ1-5, with a possible D match to TRBD1 (6 bases). The germline gives CDR1 MNHEY, CDR2 SVGAGI. The CDR3 has 15 residues. The V end lost 7 bases, the J end lost 3 bases, and 16 bases lay between the germline ends. The CDR3 reads CASTPRGGYNQPQHF. The CDR3 DNA reads TGTGCCAGCACCCCACGAGGGGGGTACAATCAGCCCCAGCATTTT.

This clonotype came up many times. This sequence joins TRBV20-1 and TRBJ2-2; 7 bases fit TRBD2. Trimming cost V 1 base and J 6 bases; bases outside gene matches: 5. This CDR3 has 14 residues. CDR1 is DFQATT, CDR2 SNEGSKA, per germline (reference sequence). Here the CDR3 reads CSARGLADAGELFF. The CDR3 region has the DNA TGCAGTGCTAGAGGACTAGCAGACGCCGGGGAGCTGTTTTTT.